This T cell receptor (beta chain) was captured in a study of a mutant IDH1 vaccine in newly diagnosed glioma. On the study more broadly: Vaccination started 4-6 weeks after radiotherapy alone, or with temozolomide cycles. Before enrollment, the patients had been treated with radiotherapy alone, temozolomide alone, or both together. Most of them had received both.

Trimming removed 2 bases from V and 1 base from J, with 11 bases in between. Germline V gene data show CDR1 as SGHVS and CDR2 as FNYEAQ. The CDR3 spans 15 residues. Notes on this clone: As yet, its antigen is unknown.

Time point here: week 11, during vaccination. Vaccinated patients received 300 ug of mutant IDH1 20-mer peptide per dose, with topical imiquimod. This table comes from immunoSEQ multiplex PCR, and its TCRdb copy is limited to in-frame clones, with some not included. The data show tens of thousands of clones, approximately 84% seen once. Sequenced here: PBMCs, sampled from a glioma patient whose treatment included an IDH1 peptide vaccine. This chain links TRBV7-6 with TRBJ2-5; a possible D gene is TRBD2 (6 bases). The sequence derives from a woman between 45 and 65 years old with glioma. The CDR3 nucleotides read TGTGCCAGCAGCTTATGGGCGGGGACCCAAGAGACCCAGTACTTC. It encodes CASSLWAGTQETQYF.